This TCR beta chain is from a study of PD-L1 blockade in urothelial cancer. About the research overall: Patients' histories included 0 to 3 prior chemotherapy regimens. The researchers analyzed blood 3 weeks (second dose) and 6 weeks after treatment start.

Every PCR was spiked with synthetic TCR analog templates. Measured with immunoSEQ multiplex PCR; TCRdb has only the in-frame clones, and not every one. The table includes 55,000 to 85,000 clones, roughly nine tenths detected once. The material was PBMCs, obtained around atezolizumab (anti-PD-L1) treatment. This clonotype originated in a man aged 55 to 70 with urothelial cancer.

The CDR3 loop is CASSLDRRNTEAFF. CDR3 nucleotides: TGTGCCAGCAGCCTAGACAGGAGGAACACTGAAGCTTTCTTT. The rearrangement joins TRBV5-6 to TRBJ1-1; D is possibly TRBD1 (6 bases). The ends were cut back, 4 bases at V and 1 base at J, with 11 bases in the middle. This CDR3 has 14 residues. Germline V CDR1 and CDR2: SGHDT, YYEEEE.